This T cell receptor (beta chain) emerged from a study of CD8 T cells in ankylosing spondylitis. In its sample, this clonotype was seen a few times. Antigen: not known. The V gene lost 3 bases and the J gene lost 8 bases, with 10 bases spanning the gap. CDR3 length: 12 amino acids. Findings of the study overall: Characteristic, it appeared, of ankylosing spondylitis blood was a TCR beta motif of several highly homologous variants. Disease-linked clones reportedly showed significant enrichment in matched ankylosing spondylitis synovial fluid. A subset of motif variants has previously been described in the synovial fluid and blood of reactive arthritis. Disease-associated clonotypes exhibited CD8+ identity and were relatively infrequent in peripheral blood.

As the method for making TCR beta libraries, quantitative 5'-RACE with molecular barcodes was used. Each CDR3 protein is one row after TCRdb ran MiXCR on the 5' RACE reads. The repertoire holds a few hundred thousand distinct CDR3 sequences, with more than 9.5% as singletons. Sequences were obtained from blood, either unsorted or a sorted T cell fraction (not recorded which). V is TRBV12-3 or TRBV12-4 and J is TRBJ1-2, with a weak D call TRBD1 (6 bases). The TCR was taken from a male donor with ankylosing spondylitis. CDR3 residues: CASSFPGVGYTF. CDR3 in DNA: TGTGCCAGCAGTTTTCCAGGGGTAGGCTACACCTTC.